The 10 T cell receptor beta chains reported below all come from one sample, sequenced in a study of T cell repertoires in cytomegalovirus infection. Their recognized antigens are unknown. TCRdb recomputed calls from the reads with MiXCR, one row per CDR3 protein. The sample lists about 500,000 distinct CDR3 sequences, more than 30% occurring once. The specimen comprised cultured PBMCs, sampled from culture after CMV antigen stimulation. The receptors here all came from a human donor in good health (CMV status not recorded). Some clones in this sample may be carry-over from other donors' samples.

The chain combines TRBV6-2 or TRBV6-3 with TRBJ1-5, with TRBD1 matching over 7 bases. The CDR3 is made up of 15 amino acids. Looked up from germline, CDR1 is MNHEY and CDR2 is SVGEGT. J lost 4 bases, V lost 4 bases, and 7 bases had no gene match. The chain's CDR3 is CASSSPGQPNQPQHF. In DNA form, the CDR3 reads TGTGCCAGCAGTTCTCCGGGACAGCCTAATCAGCCCCAGCATTTT.

This clonotype has just a few counts. The V gene is TRBV24-1, the J gene TRBJ2-7, with D possibly being TRBD1 or TRBD2 (5 bases each). Germline V gene data show CDR1 as KGHDR and CDR2 as SFDVKD. Trimming removed 1 base from V and 0 bases from J, with 12 bases in between. There are 16 residues in the CDR3. The chain's CDR3 is CATSDFGDGNSYEQYV. CDR3 in DNA: TGTGCCACCAGTGATTTTGGGGACGGAAACTCCTACGAGCAGTACGTC.

The V gene is TRBV30, the J gene TRBJ1-2; D is undetermined. Germline CDR1 is GTSNPN and CDR2 is SVGIG (reference sequence). The V gene lost 3 bases and the J gene lost 5 bases, with 7 bases spanning the gap. CDR3 length: 11 amino acids. CDR3: CAWSEGYGYTF. The CDR3 DNA reads TGTGCCTGGAGCGAGGGATATGGCTACACCTTC.

This clonotype was counted between two and nine times. The V gene is TRBV20-1, the J gene TRBJ1-2; 7 nucleotides agree with TRBD1. With 5 bases clipped from V and 2 bases from J, the junction kept 2 bases outside the gene matches. Germline lookup yields CDR1 DFQATT and CDR2 SNEGSKA (reference sequence). This CDR3 has 12 residues. The CDR3 DNA sequence: TGCAGTGCTGAGGACAGGAACTATGGCTACACCTTC. Translation: CSAEDRNYGYTF.

The chain recombines TRBV6-2 or TRBV6-3 with TRBJ2-7; 11 bases are shared with TRBD1. Germline CDR1 and CDR2: MNHEY and SVGEGT. This CDR3 spans 14 amino acids. Trimming removed 6 bases from V and 3 bases from J; junction bases left unmatched: 4. This chain's CDR3 is CASRTGQGVYEQYV. The CDR3, as DNA: TGTGCCAGCAGGACGGGACAGGGGGTCTACGAGCAGTACGTC.

This clonotype showed up just once. A single base separates this from a much larger clone, so it may be a read error. The V and J genes are TRBV7-2 and TRBJ2-7; TRBD2 agrees at 15 bases. The germline V gene has CDR1 SGHTA and CDR2 FQGNSA. This CDR3 has 15 residues. CDR3 nucleotide sequence: TGTGCCTGCAGCTCGGGACTAGCGGGGGGCTACGAGCAGTACTTC. Protein: CACSSGLAGGYEQYF.

This clonotype has just one count. This rearrangement joins TRBV29-1 to TRBJ2-5; 10 nucleotides agree with TRBD2. Germline V gene data show CDR1 as SQVTM and CDR2 as ANQGSEA. V lost 3 bases and J lost 4; bases outside the gene matches: 11. This CDR3 region has 16 residues. DNA for the CDR3: TGCAGCGTTGATGGGTCTAGCGGGAGATTGGGAGAGACCCAGTACTTC. It codes for CSVDGSSGRLGETQYF.

The chain couples TRBV29-1 to TRBJ2-2; weak D call: TRBD1 (5 bases). V lost 6 bases, J lost 4 bases, and 9 bases lay in between. The CDR3 length is 12 residues. Germline V CDR1 and CDR2: SQVTM, ANQGSEA. CDR3 in amino acids: CSVGQGTGELFF. CDR3 nucleotides: TGCAGCGTAGGTCAGGGCACCGGGGAGCTGTTTTTT.

This clonotype was counted at least ten times. V gene TRBV7-8 combines with J gene TRBJ2-1; D unclear. This CDR3 is built from 14 residues. V lost 7 bases and J 6 bases, leaving 16 bases between the germline ends. CDR1 is SGHVS and CDR2 is FQNEAQ in the germline V gene. Written as DNA, the CDR3 is TGTGCCAGCACCCCTGGGTCTGGCCTCAATGAGCAGTTCTTC. Translated, it gives CASTPGSGLNEQFF.

This clonotype was found many times. This chain uses TRBV7-9 with TRBJ1-5; the match to TRBD1 covers 8 bases. The junction had 9 bases not matched to a gene; V was cut back by 4 bases and J by 7 bases. The V gene's germline CDR1 is SEHNR and CDR2 FQNEAQ (reference sequence). The CDR3 totals 15 residues. The CDR3 DNA is TGTGCCAGCAGCTCAGGGACAGGTGGCGCCCAGCCCCAGCATTTT. Translation: CASSSGTGGAQPQHF.